This T cell receptor beta chain is from a study of T-cell reconstitution after alpha-beta-depleted transplantation in children. This clonotype has just a few counts. It was with unique molecular identifiers that the TCRbeta library was prepared. MiXCR, applied by TCRdb to the PCR reads, yields one record per CDR3 protein. The sample lists about 540,000 distinct CDR3 sequences; 18% were seen once. V shed 6 bases and J 2 bases; nucleotides not matched to a gene: 8. Germline CDR1 and CDR2: MNHNS and SASEGT. CDR3 length: 16 residues. The chain has TRBV6-1 and TRBJ2-5; the match to TRBD2 covers 11 bases. Sample: PBMCs from the stem cell graft donor, taken from the stem cell graft. This receptor was identified in a human donor who donated a stem cell graft to a child with acute lymphoblastic leukemia. The CDR3 region has the DNA TGTGCCAGCAGCCTTCTAGCGGGGGGAGAACAAGAGACCCAGTACTTC. Translating gives CASSLLAGGEQETQYF.